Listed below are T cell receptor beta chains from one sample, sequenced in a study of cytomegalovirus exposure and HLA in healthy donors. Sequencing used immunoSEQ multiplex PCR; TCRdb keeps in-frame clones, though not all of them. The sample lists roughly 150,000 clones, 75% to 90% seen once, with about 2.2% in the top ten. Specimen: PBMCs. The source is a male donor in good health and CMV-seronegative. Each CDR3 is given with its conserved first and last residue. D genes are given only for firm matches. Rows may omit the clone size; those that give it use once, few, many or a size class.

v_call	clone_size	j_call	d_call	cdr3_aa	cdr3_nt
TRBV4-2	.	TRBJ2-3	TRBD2	CASSQARLAGVQDTQYF	TGTGCCAGCAGCCAAGCACGACTAGCGGGGGTTCAAGATACGCAGTATTTT
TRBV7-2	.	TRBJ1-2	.	CASSLDQTATPYGYTF	TGTGCCAGCAGCTTAGATCAGACAGCAACCCCCTATGGCTACACCTTC
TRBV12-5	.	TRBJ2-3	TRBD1	CASGSLGRGQGSDTQYF	TGTGCTAGTGGTTCTCTGGGCCGGGGACAGGGATCAGATACGCAGTATTTT
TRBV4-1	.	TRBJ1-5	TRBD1	CASSQRDSVINSNQPQHF	TGCGCCAGCAGCCAACGGGACAGCGTGATCAATAGCAATCAGCCCCAGCATTTT
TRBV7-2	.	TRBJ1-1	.	CASSIYLTETEAFF	TGTGCCAGCAGTATCTACCTTACAGAAACTGAAGCTTTCTTT
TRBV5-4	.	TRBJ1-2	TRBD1	CASSANRGRDYGYIF	TGTGCCAGCAGCGCAAACAGGGGGCGCGACTATGGCTACATCTTC
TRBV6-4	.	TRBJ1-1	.	CASSDSRGTEAFF	TGTGCCAGCAGTGACTCCAGGGGCACTGAAGCTTTCTTT
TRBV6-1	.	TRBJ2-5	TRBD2	CASMAGGEETQYF	TGTGCCAGTATGGCGGGGGGGGAAGAGACCCAGTACTTC
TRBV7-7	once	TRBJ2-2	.	CASSRQGANTGELFF	TGTGCCAGCAGCCGCCAGGGCGCGAACACCGGGGAGCTGTTTTTT
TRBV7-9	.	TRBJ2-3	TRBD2	CASSPRPGLAPDTDTQYF	TGTGCCAGCAGCCCGAGACCGGGACTAGCTCCTGACACAGATACGCAGTATTTT
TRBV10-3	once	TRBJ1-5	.	CAISEREQGNQPQHF	TGTGCCATCAGTGAAAGGGAACAGGGAAATCAGCCCCAGCATTTT
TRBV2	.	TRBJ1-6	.	CASSPRRGVDSPLHF	TGTGCCAGCAGCCCACGGCGGGGAGTGGATTCACCCCTCCACTTT
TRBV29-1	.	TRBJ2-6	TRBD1	CSVAGTGGSGANVLTF	TGCAGCGTTGCCGGGACAGGGGGCTCTGGGGCCAACGTCCTGACTTTC
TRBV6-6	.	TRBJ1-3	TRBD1	CASSGTGGTGNTIYF	TGTGCCAGCAGCGGAACAGGGGGGACTGGAAACACCATATATTTT
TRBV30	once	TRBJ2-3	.	CAWSTAGADTQYF	TGTGCCTGGAGTACCGCAGGGGCAGATACGCAGTATTTT
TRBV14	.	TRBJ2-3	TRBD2	CASSRLAGPMDTQYF	TGTGCCAGCAGCCGACTAGCGGGGCCGATGGATACGCAGTATTTT